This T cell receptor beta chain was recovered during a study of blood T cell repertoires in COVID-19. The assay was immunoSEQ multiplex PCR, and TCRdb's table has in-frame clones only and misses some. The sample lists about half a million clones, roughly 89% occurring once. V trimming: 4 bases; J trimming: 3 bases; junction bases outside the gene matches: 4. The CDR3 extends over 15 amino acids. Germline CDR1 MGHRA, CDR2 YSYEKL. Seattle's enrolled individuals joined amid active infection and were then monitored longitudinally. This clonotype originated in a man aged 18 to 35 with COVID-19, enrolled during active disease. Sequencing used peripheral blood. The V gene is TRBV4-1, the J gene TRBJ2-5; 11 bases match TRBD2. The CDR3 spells CASSRLGLAEETQYF. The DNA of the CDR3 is TGCGCCAGCAGCCGGTTGGGACTAGCGGAAGAGACCCAGTACTTC.